This TCR beta chain was sequenced in a study of blood T cells in healthy people across ages. The CDR3 is 15 residues long. J was trimmed by 5 bases and V by 4 bases; bases with no gene match: 12. Germline V gene data show CDR1 as SQVTM and CDR2 as ANQGSEA. A sample-barcoded 5' primer and a J-beta primer mix were used in a second PCR of roughly 7 to 11 cycles. MiXCR, applied by TCRdb to the 5' RACE reads, yields one record per CDR3 protein. The sample has about 570,000 distinct CDR3 sequences; roughly a quarter are singletons. The sample consisted of blood. This rearrangement joins TRBV29-1 to TRBJ2-5, with 8 bases fitting TRBD2. The TCR was taken from a woman in her sixties or seventies in good health. The CDR3 sequence is CSVVRTAGVFETQYF. For the CDR3, the DNA is TGCAGCGTTGTAAGGACAGCGGGAGTTTTCGAGACCCAGTACTTC.